Listed below are T cell receptor beta chains from one sample, sequenced in a study of cytotoxic CD8 clonotypes in ibrutinib-treated CLL. Data came from immunoSEQ multiplex PCR; TCRdb stores just in-frame clones and leaves some out. The sample consists of over 120,000 clones, 75% to 85% of them appearing once. Material: PBMCs, obtained after 12 months of ibrutinib treatment. The source of these receptors is a human donor with chronic lymphocytic leukemia. CDR3s include the opening cysteine and the closing phenylalanine or tryptophan. Each record gives: J gene, V gene, clone size, D gene, CDR3 DNA, CDR3 protein. D genes are given only for firm matches. Clone size is given for some rows only: seen once, a few or many times, or a class if the clone is expanded.

>TRBJ2-5|TRBV15|-|-
TGTGCCACCAGTATTGGCCTTCCGGGACTGCAAGAGACCCAGTACTTC
CATSIGLPGLQETQYF
>TRBJ1-2|TRBV7-9|-|-
TGTGCCGGGGGGTCTGGCCCCTATGGCTACACCTTC
CAGGSGPYGYTF
>TRBJ2-7|TRBV6-5|-|TRBD2
TGTGCCAGCAGTTACTCTAGCGGGAGCTCCTACGAGCAGTACTTC
CASSYSSGSSYEQYF
>TRBJ1-5|TRBV30|-|TRBD1
TGTGCCTGGGACAGGGGGAATAGGGACAATCAGCCCCAGCATTTT
CAWDRGNRDNQPQHF
>TRBJ2-1|TRBV11-2|once|-
TGTGCCAGCAGCTTAGATTGGACTATCCCTGAGCAGTTCTTC
CASSLDWTIPEQFF
>TRBJ2-7|TRBV28|-|-
TGTGCCAGCAGCGAGGGAATCGACAGGCACGAGCAGTACTTC
CASSEGIDRHEQYF
>TRBJ2-5|TRBV10-3|-|-
TGTGCCATCAGTGATGTGACCATTAAGGACAGCACAGGAGAGACCCAGTACTTC
CAISDVTIKDSTGETQYF
>TRBJ2-1|TRBV27|-|TRBD2
TGTGCTCCGAGCGGGGAGAACTCCTACAATGAGCAGTTCTTC
CAPSGENSYNEQFF
>TRBJ1-1|TRBV9|-|-
TGTGCCAGCAGCGTAGCCGAGATGAACACTGAAGCTTTCTTT
CASSVAEMNTEAFF
>TRBJ2-7|TRBV30|-|-
TGTGCCTGGAGAGACGTAAGGGGCTTCGTCTACGAGCAGTACTTC
CAWRDVRGFVYEQYF
>TRBJ2-3|TRBV5-5|-|-
TGTGCCAGCAGCTTGATTATTGGGGAACGCACAGATACGCAGTATTTT
CASSLIIGERTDTQYF
>TRBJ2-7|TRBV5-1|-|TRBD1
TGCGCCAGCAGCTTCACCGGGACAGGAGCCTACGAGCAGTACTTC
CASSFTGTGAYEQYF
>TRBJ2-5|TRBV5-1|-|TRBD1
TGCGCCAGCAGCTTGGTGGAGGGACAGGCGGGTCAGTTCCAGGAGACCCAGTACTTC
CASSLVEGQAGQFQETQYF
>TRBJ2-3|TRBV30|-|TRBD2
TGTGCCTGGAGTGATACCTATCCGATAGGCGGGAGCGCAGATACGCAGTATTTT
CAWSDTYPIGGSADTQYF
>TRBJ2-2|TRBV5-4|-|TRBD2
TGTGCCAGCAGCCCCGGAACTAGCGGGAGGGCGGTCACCGGGGAGCTGTTTTTT
CASSPGTSGRAVTGELFF
>TRBJ2-7|TRBV5-1|once|TRBD2
TGCGCCAGCAGCCAGGGACTAGGGACGGGGTTGGGGTACTTC
CASSQGLGTGLGYF
>TRBJ1-5|TRBV7-6|-|TRBD1
TGTGCCAGCAGTTGGCGGACAGGGCGTCATCAGCCCCAGCATTTT
CASSWRTGRHQPQHF
>TRBJ2-1|TRBV27|-|-
TGTGCCAGCAGTTTATGGCGGAGCTCCTACAATGAGCAGTTCTTC
CASSLWRSSYNEQFF
>TRBJ2-2|TRBV30|-|TRBD1
TGTGCCTGGAGTGGGGGTGACAGGGGACAGGGCGCCGGGGAGCTGTTTTTT
CAWSGGDRGQGAGELFF
>TRBJ2-7|TRBV5-1|-|-
TGCGCCAGCAGGTTCCAAACGGGCGAGCAGTACTTC
CASRFQTGEQYF
>TRBJ1-5|TRBV27|-|-
TGTGCCAGCAGTTTTCCCAATCAGCCCCAGCATTTT
CASSFPNQPQHF
>TRBJ2-1|TRBV10-3|-|-
TGTGCCATCAGTGACGCAGGGGCCGTCGCGATCCGAACGCACAATGAGCAGTTCTTC
CAISDAGAVAIRTHNEQFF
>TRBJ1-4|TRBV27|-|-
TGTGCCAGCAGTCACCGGGACGGGAATGAAAAACTGTTTTTT
CASSHRDGNEKLFF
>TRBJ2-3|TRBV11-2|-|-
TGTGCCAGCAGGAGGGACTTTTCCTTTGGAGATACGCAGTATTTT
CASRRDFSFGDTQYF
>TRBJ2-1|TRBV5-4|-|-
TGTGCCAGCAGCGCGCTAGGAGGGCGGCAGTTCTTC
CASSALGGRQFF
>TRBJ2-2|TRBV4-3|-|-
TGCGCCAGCAGCCCATTGCAGCGGCCCCCCGGGGAGCTGTTTTTT
CASSPLQRPPGELFF
>TRBJ2-1|TRBV7-6|-|-
TGTGCCAGCAGCTCGGGAGACCGGAGCTCCTACAATGAGCAGTTCTTC
CASSSGDRSSYNEQFF
>TRBJ2-7|TRBV19|few|TRBD1
TGTGCCAGTAGTAAAAGGACAGGCTACTACGAGCAGTACTTC
CASSKRTGYYEQYF
>TRBJ2-1|TRBV25-1|once|TRBD2
TGTGCCAGCAGTGATACTTCTAGCGGGAGGACTGAGCAGTTCTTC
CASSDTSSGRTEQFF
>TRBJ1-2|TRBV7-9|-|-
TGTGCCAGCAGCCTAGAGACCTATGGCTACACCTTC
CASSLETYGYTF
>TRBJ2-3|TRBV7-3|-|TRBD1
TGTGCCAGCAGGCCCGGGACAGGGGGCTCAGATACGCAGTATTTT
CASRPGTGGSDTQYF
>TRBJ1-4|TRBV7-2|few|-
TGTGCCAGCAGCTTTCTGCCACAGGGTCATGAAAAACTGTTTTTT
CASSFLPQGHEKLFF
>TRBJ1-1|TRBV9|-|-
TGTGCCAGCAGCGCCCTCTTAGCGAACACTGAAGCTTTCTTT
CASSALLANTEAFF
>TRBJ1-1|TRBV10-3|few|-
TGTGCCATCAGTGAGAGGAAGGAGGCGGGCACTGAAGCTTTCTTT
CAISERKEAGTEAFF
>TRBJ1-2|TRBV6-1|-|-
TGTGCCAGCAGTCCCTCCCCGATGTATGGCTACACCTTC
CASSPSPMYGYTF
>TRBJ1-1|TRBV2|-|TRBD1
TGTGCCAGCAGTCCCGGGACAGGGAGAGCCACTGAAGCTTTCTTT
CASSPGTGRATEAFF
>TRBJ1-5|TRBV4-3|few|TRBD1
TGCGCCAGCAGCCAAGAGACAGGGGTTGGCCAGCCCCAGCATTTT
CASSQETGVGQPQHF
>TRBJ2-6|TRBV30|once|-
TGTGCCTGGAGTGTACGGGGCGGAAGACTCTCTGGGGCCAACGTCCTGACTTTC
CAWSVRGGRLSGANVLTF
>TRBJ2-3|TRBV19|-|-
TGTGCCAGTAGTATATGGGACTCAAGTAAAAATACGCAGTATTTT
CASSIWDSSKNTQYF